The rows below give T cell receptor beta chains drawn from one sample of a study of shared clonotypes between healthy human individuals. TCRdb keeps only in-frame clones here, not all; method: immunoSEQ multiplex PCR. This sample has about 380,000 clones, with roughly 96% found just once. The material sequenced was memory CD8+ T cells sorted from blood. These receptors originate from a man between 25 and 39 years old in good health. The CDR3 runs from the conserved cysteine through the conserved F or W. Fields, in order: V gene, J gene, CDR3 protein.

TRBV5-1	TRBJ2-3	CASSLGTSGTDTQYF
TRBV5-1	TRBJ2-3	CASMWANGNTDTQYF
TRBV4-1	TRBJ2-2	CASRDSTANTGELFF
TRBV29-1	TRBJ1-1	CSAPLTGNTEAFF
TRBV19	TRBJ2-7	CASSGGSSSYEQYF
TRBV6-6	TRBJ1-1	CASSYPAGGRNTEAFF
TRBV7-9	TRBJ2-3	CASSSTSGRVVDTQYF
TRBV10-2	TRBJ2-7	CASSNRDIYEQYF
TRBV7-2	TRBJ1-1	CASSFRVNTEAFF
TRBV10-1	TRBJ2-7	CASRSDRPGYF
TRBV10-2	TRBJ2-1	CASSGSGSGDNEQFF
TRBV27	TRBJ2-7	CASSFRTTRGYEQYF
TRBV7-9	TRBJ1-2	CASSPAGGAFSYGYTF
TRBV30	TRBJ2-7	CAWSLGTGPQYF
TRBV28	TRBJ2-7	CASSNYRDEQYF
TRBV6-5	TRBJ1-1	CASSYTRQGTEAFF
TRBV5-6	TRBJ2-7	CASSLAGSYEQYF
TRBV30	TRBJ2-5	CAWSVRGFETQYF
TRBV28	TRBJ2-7	CASSLVRQYSYEQYF
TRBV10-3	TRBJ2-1	CAISEYRASAYNEQFF
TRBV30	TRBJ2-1	CACIEGTSYNEQFF
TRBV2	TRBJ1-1	CASSAYILNTEAFF
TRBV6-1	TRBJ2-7	CASSEDLGLGALVEYF
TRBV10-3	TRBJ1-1	CAIRPDGANTEAFF
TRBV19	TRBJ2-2	CASRGVASGNTGELFF
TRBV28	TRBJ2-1	CASSLTGGSYNEQFF
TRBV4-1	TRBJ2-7	CASSPGLAHLGEQYF
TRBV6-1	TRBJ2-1	CASSWGRGNEQFF
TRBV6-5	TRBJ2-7	CASRSGGEQYF